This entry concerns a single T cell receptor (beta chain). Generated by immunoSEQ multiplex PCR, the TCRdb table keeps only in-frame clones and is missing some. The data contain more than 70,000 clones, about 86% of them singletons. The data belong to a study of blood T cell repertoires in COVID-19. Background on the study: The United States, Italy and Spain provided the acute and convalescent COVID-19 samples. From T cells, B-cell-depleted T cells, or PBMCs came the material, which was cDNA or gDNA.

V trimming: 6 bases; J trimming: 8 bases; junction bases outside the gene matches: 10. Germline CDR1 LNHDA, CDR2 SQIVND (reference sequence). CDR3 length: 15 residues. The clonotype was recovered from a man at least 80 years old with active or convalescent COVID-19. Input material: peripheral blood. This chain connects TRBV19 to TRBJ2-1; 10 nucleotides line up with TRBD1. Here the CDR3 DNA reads TGTGCCAGTAGGCGTTGGACAGGGGGAGACGATGAGCAGTTCTTC. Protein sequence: CASRRWTGGDDEQFF.